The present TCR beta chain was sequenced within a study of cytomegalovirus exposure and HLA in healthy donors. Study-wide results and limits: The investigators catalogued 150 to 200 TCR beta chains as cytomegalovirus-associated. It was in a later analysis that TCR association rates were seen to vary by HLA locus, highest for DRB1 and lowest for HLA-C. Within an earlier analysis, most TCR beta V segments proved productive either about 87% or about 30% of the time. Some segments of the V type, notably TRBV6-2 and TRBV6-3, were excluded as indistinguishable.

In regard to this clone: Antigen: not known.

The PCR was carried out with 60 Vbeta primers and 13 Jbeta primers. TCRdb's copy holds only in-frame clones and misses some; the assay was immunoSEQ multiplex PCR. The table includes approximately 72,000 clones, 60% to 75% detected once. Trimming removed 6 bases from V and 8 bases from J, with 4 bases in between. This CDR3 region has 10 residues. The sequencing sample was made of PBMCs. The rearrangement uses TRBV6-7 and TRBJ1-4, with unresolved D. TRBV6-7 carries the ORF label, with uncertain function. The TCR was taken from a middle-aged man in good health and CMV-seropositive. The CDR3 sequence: CASSSEKLFF. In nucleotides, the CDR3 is TGTGCCAGCAGCTCCGAAAAACTGTTTTTT.